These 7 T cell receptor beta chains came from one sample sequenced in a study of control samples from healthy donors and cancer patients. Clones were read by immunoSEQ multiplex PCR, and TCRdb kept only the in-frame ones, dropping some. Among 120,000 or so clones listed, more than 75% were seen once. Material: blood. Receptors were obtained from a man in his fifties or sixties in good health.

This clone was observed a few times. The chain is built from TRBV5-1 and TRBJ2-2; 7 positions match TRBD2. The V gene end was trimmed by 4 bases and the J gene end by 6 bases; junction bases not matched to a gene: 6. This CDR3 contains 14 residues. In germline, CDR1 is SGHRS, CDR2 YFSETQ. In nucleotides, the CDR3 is TGCGCCAGCAGCATTGCGGCGGGGGCCGGGGAGCTGTTTTTT. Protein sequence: CASSIAAGAGELFF.

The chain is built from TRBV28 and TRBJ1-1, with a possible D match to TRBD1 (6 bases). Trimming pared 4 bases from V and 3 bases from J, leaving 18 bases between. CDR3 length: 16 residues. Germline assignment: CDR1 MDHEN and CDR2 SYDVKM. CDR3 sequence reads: CASSWHREGGDTEAFF. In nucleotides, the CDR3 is TGTGCCAGCAGTTGGCACAGGGAAGGCGGAGACACTGAAGCTTTCTTT.

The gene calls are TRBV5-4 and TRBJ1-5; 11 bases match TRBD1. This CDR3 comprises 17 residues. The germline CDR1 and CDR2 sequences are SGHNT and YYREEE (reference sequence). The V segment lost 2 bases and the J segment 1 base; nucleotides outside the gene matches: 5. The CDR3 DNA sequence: TGTGCCAGCAGCTTCGGGACAGGGGGAGAGAGCAATCAGCCCCAGCATTTT. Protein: CASSFGTGGESNQPQHF.

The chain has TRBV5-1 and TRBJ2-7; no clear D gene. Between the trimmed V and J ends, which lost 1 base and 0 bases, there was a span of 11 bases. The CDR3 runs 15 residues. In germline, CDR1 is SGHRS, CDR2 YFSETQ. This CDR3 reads CASSLSSQSSYEQYF. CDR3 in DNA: TGCGCCAGCAGCTTGTCTTCCCAAAGCTCCTACGAGCAGTACTTC. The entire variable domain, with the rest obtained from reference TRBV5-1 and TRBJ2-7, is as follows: KAGVTQTPRYLIKTRGQQVTLSCSPISGHRSVSWYQQTPGQGLQFLFEYFSETQRNKGNFPGRFSGRQFSNSRSEMNVSTLELGDSALYLCASSLSSQSSYEQYFGPGTRLTVT.

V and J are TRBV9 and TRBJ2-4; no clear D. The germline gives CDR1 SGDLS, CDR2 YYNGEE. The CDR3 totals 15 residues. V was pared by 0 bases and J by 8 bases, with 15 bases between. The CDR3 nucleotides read TGTGCCAGCAGCGTAGGGGGTGCTTCGGTATACATTCAGTACTTC. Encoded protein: CASSVGGASVYIQYF. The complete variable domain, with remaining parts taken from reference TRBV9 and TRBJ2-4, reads DSGVTQTPKHLITATGQRVTLRCSPRSGDLSVYWYQQSLDQGLQFLIQYYNGEERAKGNILERFSAQQFPDLHSELNLSSLELGDSALYFCASSVGGASVYIQYFGAGTRLSVL.

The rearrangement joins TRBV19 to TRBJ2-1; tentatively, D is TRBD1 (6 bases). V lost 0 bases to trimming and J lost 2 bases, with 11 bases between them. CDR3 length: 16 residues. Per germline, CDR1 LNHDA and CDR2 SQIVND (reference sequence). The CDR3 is CASSIDQGFAYNEQFF. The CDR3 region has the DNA TGTGCCAGTAGTATAGATCAGGGGTTCGCCTACAATGAGCAGTTCTTC.

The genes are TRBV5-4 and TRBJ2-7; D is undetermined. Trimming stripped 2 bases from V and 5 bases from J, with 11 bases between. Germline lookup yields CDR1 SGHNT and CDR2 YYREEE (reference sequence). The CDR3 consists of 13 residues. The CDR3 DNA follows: TGTGCCAGCAGCTTAGGTTACGCAAACGAGCAGTACTTC. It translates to CASSLGYANEQYF.